This TCR beta chain emerged from a study of blood T cell repertoires in COVID-19. Study in general: Acute and convalescent COVID-19 samples came from the United States, Italy and Spain.

Germline lookup yields CDR1 SGHNT and CDR2 YENEEA. The CDR3 is 17 amino acids. The V and J ends lost 5 bases and 1 base, in that order; junction bases with no gene match: 9. Only one count was recorded for this clone. Produced via immunoSEQ multiplex PCR; TCRdb's table is partial and in-frame only. The repertoire holds 95,000 to 150,000 clones, with over 70% as singletons. The chain carries TRBV11-3 and TRBJ2-2; 8 bases fit TRBD2. Source material: peripheral blood. The clonotype comes from a man aged 65 to 85 with acute or convalescent COVID-19. Here the CDR3 reads CASSPGGRGGNTGELFF. In DNA form, the CDR3 reads TGTGCCAGCAGCCCCGGGGGCCGGGGGGGGAACACCGGGGAGCTGTTTTTT.